The 27 T cell receptor beta chains given below trace back to one sample, sequenced in a study of cytomegalovirus exposure and HLA in healthy donors (dated 2017 in TCRdb). Library preparation employed the immunoSEQ multiplex PCR assay. For the multiplex PCR, a mixture combining 60 forward primers for TCR Vbeta segments and 13 reverse primers for TCR Jbeta segments was used. In TCRdb, the immuneACCESS table is reduced to in-frame sequences with V and J assigned. These tables do not hold every clone; where another copy was compared, an unresolved V gene accounts for under half, and the others remain unexplained. The sample table contains 150,000 to 200,000 clones; only one count was recorded for roughly three quarters of them. Roughly an eighth of the sample lies in the top ten. Sequences were obtained from PBMCs. Receptors were obtained from a woman aged 50 to 65 in good health and CMV-seropositive.

V gene TRBV6-6 combines with J gene TRBJ1-5; D is unresolved. CDR3 length: 13 residues. Germline V gene sequence: CDR1 MNHNY, CDR2 SVGAGI (reference sequence). The V gene lost 5 bases and the J gene lost 4 bases, with 9 bases spanning the gap. CDR3 protein: CASSAQQNQPQHF. The CDR3 DNA is TGTGCCAGCAGTGCCCAACAGAATCAGCCCCAGCATTTT.

V is TRBV9 and J is TRBJ2-3; TRBD2 matches at 7 bases. The CDR3 spans 15 residues. The junction had 12 bases not matched to a gene; V was cut back by 5 bases and J by 6 bases. Per germline, CDR1 SGDLS and CDR2 YYNGEE. The CDR3 reads CASSLLAPPGDTQYF. CDR3 sequence (DNA): TGTGCCAGCAGTCTACTAGCGCCTCCGGGGGATACGCAGTATTTT.

The rearrangement joins TRBV6-5 to TRBJ1-2; maybe TRBD1 (5 bases). CDR1 is MNHEY and CDR2 is SVGAGI in the germline V gene. V lost 2 bases, J lost 2 bases, and 9 bases lay in between. The CDR3 contains 14 residues. Here the CDR3 reads CASSYGAGNYGYTF. The DNA for the CDR3 is TGTGCCAGCAGTTACGGGGCCGGGAACTATGGCTACACCTTC.

The chain recombines TRBV2 with TRBJ2-5; weak D call: TRBD2 (6 bases). The V gene's germline CDR1 is SNHLY and CDR2 FYNNEI. Deletions cut 10 bases from V and 6 bases from J, with 18 bases between. The CDR3 totals 13 residues. The CDR3 region has the DNA TGTGCCACCTCTCGGGACTTCCAGAAGACCCAGTACTTC. Residues: CATSRDFQKTQYF.

This chain connects TRBV6-1 to TRBJ1-2; D not resolved. Germline CDR1 MNHNS, CDR2 SASEGT. The CDR3 sequence is 15 residues long. V was cut by 3 bases and J by 7 bases, with 18 bases left in between. The CDR3 DNA sequence: TGTGCCAGCAGTGAGCTATTATTGTCAGAGGGTGGCTACACCTTC. The encoded protein is CASSELLLSEGGYTF.

This chain uses TRBV5-1 with TRBJ1-6; a possible D gene is TRBD1 (6 bases). The V gene's germline CDR1 is SGHRS and CDR2 YFSETQ. V lost 0 bases and J lost 5, with 9 bases in between. This CDR3 contains 15 residues. The CDR3 nucleotides are TGCGCCAGCAGCTTGGGGCAGGGGCATAATTCACCCCTCCACTTT. It yields the protein CASSLGQGHNSPLHF.

V gene TRBV19 combines with J gene TRBJ2-7, with a tentative D call TRBD1 (6 bases). Trimming took off 1 base at V and 0 bases at J, with 13 bases between the two ends. CDR3 length: 16 amino acids. Germline V lookup: CDR1 LNHDA, CDR2 SQIVND (reference sequence). The CDR3: CASSIGGTRTSYEQYF. The CDR3 region has the DNA TGTGCCAGTAGTATAGGGGGGACAAGAACCTCCTACGAGCAGTACTTC.

This clone was recorded a few times. The chain is built from TRBV4-1 and TRBJ2-5; tentative D call: TRBD1 (6 bases). The J call may be incorrect, as the DNA end agrees better with TRBJ2-7. Per the germline V gene, CDR1 is MGHRA and CDR2 is YSYEKL. This CDR3 is built from 15 residues. In nucleotides, the CDR3 is TGCGCCAGCAGCCAGGGAGCAAACAGGGATGACGAGCAGTACTTC. It is translated as CASSQGANRDDEQYF.

The genes are TRBV5-4 and TRBJ2-7; 12 bases are a match to TRBD1. Germline CDR1 reads SGHNT; CDR2 reads YYREEE (reference sequence). The CDR3 consists of 15 residues. J gave up 4 bases and V 4 bases, and 6 bases lay outside the gene matches. The CDR3 reads CASSRGQGAIYEQYF. The CDR3 DNA reads TGTGCCAGCAGCCGGGGACAGGGGGCGATATACGAGCAGTACTTC.

This clone was recorded only once. The rearrangement links TRBV9 to TRBJ2-7; D possibly corresponds to TRBD1 (5 bases). This CDR3 region has 15 residues. Per the germline V gene, CDR1 is SGDLS and CDR2 is YYNGEE. The ends were cut back, 3 bases at V and 0 bases at J, with 13 bases in the middle. The CDR3 loop is CASSGETGTSYEQYF. The CDR3 bases are TGTGCCAGCAGCGGCGAAACAGGAACCTCCTACGAGCAGTACTTC.

The J gene is TRBJ2-3, the V gene TRBV7-9; tentative D call: TRBD2 (6 bases). The V and J ends lost 2 bases and 2 bases respectively, with 8 bases between them. CDR3 length: 14 amino acids. Germline V gene data show CDR1 as SEHNR and CDR2 as FQNEAQ (reference sequence). CDR3 loop: CASSLRGFTDTQYF. The DNA for the CDR3 is TGTGCCAGCAGCTTACGGGGGTTCACAGATACGCAGTATTTT.

The chain couples TRBV6-6 to TRBJ1-4; TRBD1 matches at 8 bases. Germline CDR1 and CDR2: MNHNY and SVGAGI (reference sequence). The CDR3 contains 14 residues. V was clipped by 6 bases and J by 3 bases; unmatched bases: 3. The CDR3 loop reads CASRGQGANEKLFF. CDR3 nucleotide sequence: TGTGCCAGCAGAGGACAGGGAGCTAATGAAAAACTGTTTTTT.

The V and J genes are TRBV5-4 and TRBJ2-3, with a weak D call TRBD1 (6 bases). The CDR3 length is 17 residues. The germline V gene encodes CDR1 SGHNT and CDR2 YYREEE (reference sequence). The ends were cut back, 3 bases at V and 0 bases at J, with 17 bases in the middle. CDR3 DNA: TGTGCCAGCAGCTCCCCCAAGGACAGAACTAGCACAGATACGCAGTATTTT. Its protein is CASSSPKDRTSTDTQYF.

The genes are TRBV7-9 and TRBJ1-2; no definite D call. V was clipped by 1 base and J by 3 bases, with 15 bases between them. Germline loops: CDR1 SEHNR, CDR2 FQNEAQ (reference sequence). CDR3 length: 16 residues. The CDR3 DNA reads as TGTGCCAGCAGCTTAGTGGGAGCAGCAGTTCACTATGGCTACACCTTC. This gives the protein CASSLVGAAVHYGYTF.

This sequence joins TRBV5-6 and TRBJ2-2; the match to TRBD2 covers 8 bases. CDR1 is SGHDT and CDR2 is YYEEEE in the germline V gene. This CDR3 is 15 amino acids long. Trimming removed 5 bases from V and 2 bases from J; junction bases left unmatched: 5. This CDR3 reads CASSRGLANTGELFF. The CDR3 DNA reads TGTGCCAGCAGTCGAGGACTAGCCAACACCGGGGAGCTGTTTTTT.

This chain connects TRBV7-3 to TRBJ2-1; 8 bases agree with TRBD2. The J segment lost 7 bases and the V segment lost 2 bases, leaving 7 bases of the junction unmatched. This CDR3 spans 15 amino acids. The germline V gene encodes CDR1 SGHTA and CDR2 FQGTGA. CDR3 region: CASSLDGGALNEQFF. CDR3 DNA sequence: TGTGCCAGCAGCTTAGACGGGGGGGCGTTGAATGAGCAGTTCTTC.

V gene TRBV18 combines with J gene TRBJ1-6, with 12 bases matching TRBD1. The CDR3 runs 21 residues. The germline gives CDR1 KGHSH, CDR2 LQKENI. Trimming at V came to 3 bases and at J to 8 bases, leaving 20 bases not matched to a gene. As DNA, the CDR3 is TGTGCCAGCTCACCTTTTACCGCCCCGGGACAGGGGGCGCAAAGGGATTCACCCCTCCACTTT. Amino acids: CASSPFTAPGQGAQRDSPLHF. Full variable domain (outside the CDR3, taken from reference TRBV18 and TRBJ1-6): NAGVMQNPRHLVRRRGQEARLRCSPMKGHSHVYWYRQLPEEGLKFMVYLQKENIIDESGMPKERFSAEFPKEGPSILRIQQVVRGDSAAYFCASSPFTAPGQGAQRDSPLHFGNGTRLTVT.

This chain links TRBV10-1 with TRBJ2-7; TRBD1 matches at 10 bases. Per the germline V gene, CDR1 is WNHNN and CDR2 is SYGVQD (reference sequence). The CDR3 has 15 residues. V was pared by 8 bases and J by 3 bases, with 10 bases of the junction left unmatched. CDR3 residues: CASSHPGQGNYEQYF. CDR3 bases: TGCGCCAGCTCCCACCCGGGACAGGGGAACTACGAGCAGTACTTC.

The chain links TRBV7-2 to TRBJ2-5; 8 bases are shared with TRBD1. Unmatched junction bases numbered 7, after V lost 5 bases and J lost 2 bases. This CDR3 contains 15 residues. Looked up from germline, CDR1 is SGHTA and CDR2 is FQGNSA. The CDR3 region has the DNA TGTGCCAGCAGCACCCGGACAGGGAATCAAGAGACCCAGTACTTC. Translated, it gives CASSTRTGNQETQYF.

This clone was found a few times. J is TRBJ1-2 and V is TRBV6-5; D unclear. This CDR3 comprises 14 residues. V shed 3 bases and J shed 7 bases, with 15 bases lying between them. Germline CDR1 reads MNHEY; CDR2 reads SVGAGI. CDR3 DNA sequence: TGTGCCAGCAGTTATTATGACAACTTTCGTGGCTACACCTTC. It codes for CASSYYDNFRGYTF.

This rearrangement joins TRBV28 to TRBJ1-5, with a tentative D call TRBD1 (6 bases). The V and J ends lost 5 bases and 4 bases respectively, with 9 bases between them. The CDR3 has 13 residues. The germline CDR1 and CDR2 sequences are MDHEN and SYDVKM. CDR3 DNA sequence: TGTGCCAGCAGTCAGGACAGTAATCAGCCCCAGCATTTT. It yields the protein CASSQDSNQPQHF.

The chain recombines TRBV20-1 with TRBJ1-4; D is unclear. V lost 3 bases, J lost 5 bases, and 4 bases lay in between. The CDR3 covers 11 residues. Germline CDR1 and CDR2: DFQATT and SNEGSKA (reference sequence). The CDR3 loop is CSASRNEKLFF. In nucleotides, the CDR3 is TGCAGTGCTAGCAGGAATGAAAAACTGTTTTTT.

The chain recombines TRBV30 with TRBJ1-4; 8 positions match TRBD1. V dropped 5 bases and J dropped 4; count of bases not matched to a gene: 3. Germline V CDR1 and CDR2: GTSNPN, SVGIG (reference sequence). This CDR3 region has 13 residues. CDR3 loop: CAWGQGFNEKLFF. The DNA for the CDR3 is TGTGCCTGGGGACAGGGCTTTAATGAAAAACTGTTTTTT.

This chain connects TRBV10-2 to TRBJ1-5; D might be TRBD1 (6 bases). Trimming removed 6 bases from V and 3 bases from J, with 9 bases in between. CDR1 WSHSY and CDR2 SAAADI come from the germline V gene. CDR3 length: 13 amino acids. The CDR3 nucleotides read TGCGCCAGCAGCGGACAGACCAATCAGCCCCAGCATTTT. Translation gives CASSGQTNQPQHF.

The CDR3 region is CASSLAGTLTYNEQFF. CDR3 in DNA: TGTGCCAGCAGCTTAGCGGGGACACTTACCTACAATGAGCAGTTCTTC. This chain connects TRBV7-9 to TRBJ2-1; the D gene is possibly TRBD1 (6 bases). Trimming left V 0 bases short and J 2 bases short, with 11 bases between. This CDR3 region has 16 residues. Per the germline V gene, CDR1 is SEHNR and CDR2 is FQNEAQ (reference sequence).

This clone was recorded only once. The chain uses TRBV7-9 and TRBJ2-3, with D perhaps matching TRBD1 (6 bases). CDR3 length: 14 amino acids. V lost 4 bases, J lost 5 bases, and 13 bases lay in between. The V gene's germline CDR1 is SEHNR and CDR2 FQNEAQ (reference sequence). The CDR3 region has the DNA TGTGCCAGCAGCTCGGGGATCAGGGGAGATACGCAGTATTTT. Translating it yields CASSSGIRGDTQYF. The full variable domain, with the rest looked up from reference TRBV7-9 and TRBJ2-3, is DTGVSQNPRHKITKRGQNVTFRCDPISEHNRLYWYRQTLGQGPEFLTYFQNEAQLEKSRLLSDRFSAERPKGSFSTLEIQRTEQGDSAMYLCASSSGIRGDTQYFGPGTRLTVL.

This clone showed up just once. The V gene is TRBV5-1, the J gene TRBJ2-6, with 8 bases fitting TRBD1. CDR1 and CDR2 (germline): SGHRS, YFSETQ. CDR3 length: 15 amino acids. The junction had 9 bases not matched to a gene; V was cut back by 4 bases and J by 9 bases. CDR3 sequence reads: CASSVSGTGLNVLTF. In DNA, the CDR3 is TGCGCCAGCAGCGTATCCGGGACAGGTCTCAACGTCCTGACTTTC.